Shown below are 13 T cell receptor beta chains from a single sample sequenced in a study of T cell repertoires in cytomegalovirus infection. Via MiXCR, TCRdb re-called the reads, giving one row per CDR3 protein. The table lists roughly 500,000 distinct CDR3 sequences, roughly a third of them singletons. Their antigens remain unidentified. This specimen was cultured PBMCs, taken from culture after CMV antigen stimulation. The receptor source for this set is a human donor in good health (CMV status not recorded). Some clones in this sample may be carry-over from other donors' samples.

This clonotype was seen more than once but under ten times. The chain has TRBV10-3 and TRBJ2-5, with D perhaps being TRBD1 or TRBD2 (5 bases each). Germline CDR1 reads ENHRY; CDR2 reads SYGVKD. V shed 8 bases and J shed 2 bases, with 9 bases lying between them. The CDR3 is 12 residues long. The CDR3 nucleotides read TGTGCCATCGAGGGACCTCAAGAGACCCAGTACTTC. Protein: CAIEGPQETQYF.

The chain couples TRBV4-3 to TRBJ1-3, with unresolved D. Trimming stripped 1 base from V and 1 base from J, with 5 bases between. This CDR3 region has 14 residues. Germline loops: CDR1 LGHNA, CDR2 YSLEER. The CDR3 protein is CASSQGRSGNTIYF. In DNA form, the CDR3 reads TGCGCCAGCAGCCAAGGTAGATCTGGAAACACCATATATTTT.

This clonotype appeared a few times. The chain carries TRBV6-5 and TRBJ2-1; D remains ambiguous. Trimming shortened V by 0 bases and J by 2 bases, and 11 bases separated the two germline ends. In germline, CDR1 is MNHEY, CDR2 SVGAGI. This CDR3 contains 16 residues. CDR3 nucleotides: TGTGCCAGCAGTTACTCGAGCAGGTCGACCTACAATGAGCAGTTCTTC. Its translation is CASSYSSRSTYNEQFF.

The chain joins TRBV7-3 to TRBJ2-3; weak D call: TRBD2 (5 bases). There are 12 residues in the CDR3. From germline, CDR1 is SGHTA and CDR2 FQGTGA. Trimming cost V 5 bases and J 8 bases, with 11 bases left between them. The CDR3 region is CASSLSEGTQYF. The CDR3 region has the DNA TGTGCCAGCAGCCTTAGCGAGGGTACGCAGTATTTT.

This chain uses TRBV13 with TRBJ2-7, with unresolved D. Germline CDR1 PRHDT, CDR2 FYEKMQ (reference sequence). The CDR3 has 13 residues. Between the trimmed V and J ends, which lost 3 bases and 6 bases, there was a span of 12 bases. The CDR3 DNA is TGTGCCAGCAGCTTCGGTGCGTTGCGCGAGCAGTACGTC. It codes for CASSFGALREQYV.

The J gene is TRBJ2-1, the V gene TRBV20-1, with a tentative D call TRBD2 (7 bases). From germline, CDR1 is DFQATT and CDR2 SNEGSKA (reference sequence). Trimming removed 7 bases at V and 0 bases at J, with 13 bases between. The CDR3 contains 14 residues. CDR3 amino acids: CSVEGGGSYNEQFF. CDR3 nucleotides: TGCAGTGTAGAGGGAGGGGGCTCCTACAATGAGCAGTTCTTC.

The table lists this clonotype with a few counts. The chain links TRBV6-2 or TRBV6-3 to TRBJ2-7, with D perhaps given as TRBD1 or TRBD2 (5 bases each). V was trimmed by 2 bases and J by 6 bases, leaving 14 bases between them. The CDR3 has 14 amino acids. CDR1 is MNHEY, CDR2 SVGEGT, per germline. CDR3 amino acids: CASSYLSGRGEQYF. The CDR3 DNA sequence: TGTGCCAGCAGTTACCTTTCGGGACGGGGCGAGCAGTACTTC.

V usage is TRBV6-2 or TRBV6-3 and J usage is TRBJ2-2, with 7 bases matching TRBD1. V trimming: 6 bases; J trimming: 4 bases; junction bases outside the gene matches: 2. Germline V gives CDR1 MNHEY, CDR2 SVGEGT. The length of the CDR3 is 13 residues. In nucleotides, the CDR3 is TGTGCCAGCAGAGCAGGGGGCACCGGGGAGCTGTTTTTT. It specifies CASRAGGTGELFF.

The chain has TRBV7-9 and TRBJ2-1; TRBD2 is a possible D gene (5 bases). Germline CDR1 is SEHNR and CDR2 is FQNEAQ (reference sequence). The V and J ends lost 1 base and 8 bases respectively, with 9 bases between them. The CDR3 runs 13 residues. The CDR3 region is CASSLDVRDEQFF. The CDR3 DNA is TGTGCCAGCAGCTTAGATGTGAGGGATGAGCAGTTCTTC.

This rearrangement joins TRBV7-2 to TRBJ1-5; TRBD1 agrees at 7 bases. Germline CDR1 and CDR2: SGHTA and FQGNSA. CDR3 size: 15 residues. V lost 5 bases and J lost 5; bases outside the gene matches: 9. DNA of the CDR3: TGTGCCAGCAGCCGAGAGACAGGGTTGGATCAGCCCCAGCATTTT. Protein sequence: CASSRETGLDQPQHF. Based on the CDR3 plus reference TRBV7-2 and TRBJ1-5, the full variable domain is GAGVSQSPSNKVTEKGKDVELRCDPISGHTALYWYRQSLGQGLEFLIYFQGNSAPDKSGLPSDRFSAERTGGSVSTLTIQRTQQEDSAVYLCASSRETGLDQPQHFGDGTRLSIL.

The CDR3 DNA follows: TGTGCCAGCAGCGAAGGACTAGCGGCTACCTACGAGCAGTACTTC. This gives the protein CASSEGLAATYEQYF. The chain links TRBV7-2 to TRBJ2-7; 10 bases align to TRBD2. This CDR3 is built from 15 residues. Per the germline V gene, CDR1 is SGHTA and CDR2 is FQGNSA. The junction had 6 bases not matched to a gene; V was cut back by 5 bases and J by 2 bases.

This clonotype was counted a few times. The rearrangement links TRBV29-1 to TRBJ1-1, with 8 bases matching TRBD1. V lost 4 bases to trimming and J lost 6 bases; unmatched junction nucleotides: 7. The germline gives CDR1 SQVTM, CDR2 ANQGSEA. The length of the CDR3 is 13 residues. This CDR3 is CSVGQGARAEAFF. CDR3 DNA sequence: TGCAGCGTTGGTCAGGGGGCGAGGGCTGAAGCTTTCTTT. The complete variable domain, with remaining parts taken from reference TRBV29-1 and TRBJ1-1, reads SAVISQKPSRDICQRGTSLTIQCQVDSQVTMMFWYRQQPGQSLTLIATANQGSEATYESGFVIDKFPISRPNLTFSTLTVSNMSPEDSSIYLCSVGQGARAEAFFGQGTRLTVV.

The genes are TRBV19 and TRBJ2-3; D is perhaps TRBD2 (6 bases). Looked up from germline, CDR1 is LNHDA and CDR2 is SQIVND (reference sequence). V dropped 3 bases and J dropped 3 bases, with 13 bases sitting between them. This CDR3 has 15 amino acids. The CDR3 region has the DNA TGTGCCAGTAGTATCCTTCCGGGGGAAACAGATACGCAGTATTTT. Protein product: CASSILPGETDTQYF.